Given below is one T cell receptor beta chain in context. The data belong to a study of blood T cell repertoires in COVID-19. Study summary: There were acute and convalescent COVID-19 samples, and they came from the United States, Italy and Spain.

This CDR3 is 16 amino acids long. CDR1 and CDR2 from the germline V gene are LNHDA and SQIVND (reference sequence). Unmatched junction bases numbered 8, after V lost 7 bases and J lost 0 bases. This table comes from immunoSEQ multiplex PCR, and its TCRdb copy is limited to in-frame clones, with some not included. The sample records 200,000 to 250,000 clones, about four fifths being singletons. This study enrolled people aged about 18 to 100 from approximately 25 US geographic areas. Categorization into cohorts depended on clinical history that participants reported. This clonotype was sampled from a man in his 60s who had recovered from COVID-19. This chain links TRBV19 with TRBJ1-5; 8 nucleotides align to TRBD1. The sample comprised PBMCs or T cells enriched from blood (not recorded which). The CDR3 sequence: CASNSPGQVSNQPQHF. DNA of the CDR3: TGTGCCAGTAACTCTCCGGGACAGGTTAGCAATCAGCCCCAGCATTTT. The complete variable domain, with remaining parts taken from reference TRBV19 and TRBJ1-5, reads DGGITQSPKYLFRKEGQNVTLSCEQNLNHDAMYWYRQDPGQGLRLIYYSQIVNDFQKGDIAEGYSVSREKKESFPLTVTSAQKNPTAFYLCASNSPGQVSNQPQHFGDGTRLSIL.